Listed here is a single T cell receptor (beta chain). The antigen is undetermined. Time point: week 23, last vaccination. Mutant IDH1 20-mer peptide, at 300 ug, made up each vaccine dose, with topical imiquimod. This sample was taken from a study of a mutant IDH1 vaccine in newly diagnosed glioma. Study-level background: Either 4-6 weeks after radiotherapy alone or alongside temozolomide, vaccination was begun. Treated patients, averaging around 40 years, were 62.5% male and around 38% female. Most had both radiotherapy and temozolomide beforehand; others had only one.

The CDR3 has 13 amino acids. The V end lost 5 bases, the J end lost 2 bases, and 9 bases lay between the germline ends. CDR1 SEHNR and CDR2 FQNEAQ come from the germline V gene (reference sequence). Whole-study results and caveats: Among patients, around 93% showed immune responses induced by the vaccine.

Profiled with immunoSEQ multiplex PCR; TCRdb holds only in-frame clones, not every one. The repertoire holds about 67,000 clones, with under 90% as singletons. The sequence came from a young man with glioma. The chain couples TRBV7-9 to TRBJ1-2; D not resolved. Here the sequenced sample was PBMCs, taken from a glioma patient whose treatment included an IDH1 peptide vaccine. The CDR3 region has the DNA TGTGCCAGCAGCCGGGATCACAACTATGGCTACACCTTC. This encodes CASSRDHNYGYTF.